This T cell receptor beta chain is from a study of early T cells in non-severe SARS-CoV-2 infection. Study details: Chains from this unsorted whole-blood bulk RNA could not be paired.

Individual cDNA molecules were tagged with unique molecular identifiers. TCRdb fed the 5' RACE reads into MiXCR, producing one record per CDR3 protein. The data show 25,000 to 35,000 distinct CDR3 sequences, with over 6.5% seen just once and roughly 35% held by the top ten. This clonotype was counted between two and nine times. The V and J ends lost 3 bases and 3 bases, in that order; junction bases with no gene match: 7. This CDR3 comprises 16 residues. Per the germline V gene, CDR1 is DFQATT and CDR2 is SNEGSKA (reference sequence). The chain has TRBV20-1 and TRBJ2-7; 14 nucleotides align to TRBD2. This receptor was identified in an adult who was a healthcare worker with PCR-confirmed SARS-CoV-2 infection or an uninfected control (not recorded which). What was sequenced was whole blood. The CDR3: CSASSTSGGAGYEQYF. In nucleotides, the CDR3 is TGCAGTGCTAGTTCGACTAGCGGGGGGGCCGGCTACGAGCAGTACTTC.